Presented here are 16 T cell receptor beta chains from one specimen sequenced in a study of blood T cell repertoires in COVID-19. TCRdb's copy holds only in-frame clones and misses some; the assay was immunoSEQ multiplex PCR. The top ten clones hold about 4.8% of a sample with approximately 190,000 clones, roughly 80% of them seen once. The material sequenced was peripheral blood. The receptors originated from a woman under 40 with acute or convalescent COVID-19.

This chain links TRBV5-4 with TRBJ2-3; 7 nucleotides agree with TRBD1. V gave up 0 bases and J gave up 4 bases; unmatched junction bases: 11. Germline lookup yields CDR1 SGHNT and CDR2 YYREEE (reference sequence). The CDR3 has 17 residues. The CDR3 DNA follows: TGTGCCAGCAGCTTGGAGACAGGGCTTAAGGGAGCAGATACGCAGTATTTT. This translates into CASSLETGLKGADTQYF.

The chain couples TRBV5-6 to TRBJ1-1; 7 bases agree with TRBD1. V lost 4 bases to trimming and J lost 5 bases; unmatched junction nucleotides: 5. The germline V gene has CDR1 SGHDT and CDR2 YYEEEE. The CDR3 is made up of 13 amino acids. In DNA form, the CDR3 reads TGTGCCAGCAGCCAGACAGGGAGTACTGAAGCTTTCTTT. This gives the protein CASSQTGSTEAFF.

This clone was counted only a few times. The CDR3 sequence: CASSLGRDRATEAFF. Here the CDR3 DNA reads TGTGCCAGCAGCTTGGGTCGTGACAGGGCCACTGAAGCTTTCTTT. The V gene is TRBV5-4, the J gene TRBJ1-1; 7 bases line up with TRBD1. CDR1 is SGHNT, CDR2 YYREEE, per germline (reference sequence). The ends lost 0 bases at V and 4 bases at J; junction bases unmatched: 6. There are 15 residues in the CDR3.

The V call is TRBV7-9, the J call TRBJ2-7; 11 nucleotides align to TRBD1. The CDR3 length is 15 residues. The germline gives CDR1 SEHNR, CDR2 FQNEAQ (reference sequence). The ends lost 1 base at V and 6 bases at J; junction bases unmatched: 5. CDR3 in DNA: TGTGCCAGCAGCTTAGGGGACAGGGGGGAAAGCGAGCAGTACTTC. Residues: CASSLGDRGESEQYF.

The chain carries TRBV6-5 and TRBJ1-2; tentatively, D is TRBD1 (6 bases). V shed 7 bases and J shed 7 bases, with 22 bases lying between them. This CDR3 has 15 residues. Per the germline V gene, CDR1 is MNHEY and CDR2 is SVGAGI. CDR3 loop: CASTQRGGGGLGYTF. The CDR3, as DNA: TGTGCCAGCACCCAAAGGGGGGGCGGGGGGCTTGGCTACACCTTC.

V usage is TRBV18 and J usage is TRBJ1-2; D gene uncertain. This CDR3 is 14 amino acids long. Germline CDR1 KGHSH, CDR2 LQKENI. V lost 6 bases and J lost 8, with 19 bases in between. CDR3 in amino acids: CASSRQRGREGYTF. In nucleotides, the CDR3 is TGTGCCAGCTCTAGACAACGAGGGCGGGAGGGCTACACCTTC.

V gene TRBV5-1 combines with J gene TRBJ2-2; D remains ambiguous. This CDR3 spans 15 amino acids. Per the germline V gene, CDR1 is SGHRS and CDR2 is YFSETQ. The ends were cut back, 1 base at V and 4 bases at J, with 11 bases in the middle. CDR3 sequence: CASSLSAGPTGELFF. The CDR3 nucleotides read TGCGCCAGCAGCTTGAGTGCAGGCCCCACCGGGGAGCTGTTTTTT.

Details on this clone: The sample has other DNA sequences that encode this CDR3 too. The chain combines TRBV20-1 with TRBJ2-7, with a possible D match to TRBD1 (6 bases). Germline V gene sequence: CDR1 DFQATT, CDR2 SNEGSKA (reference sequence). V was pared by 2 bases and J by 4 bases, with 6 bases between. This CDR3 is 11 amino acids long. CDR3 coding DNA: TGCAGTGCTAGACAGGGGTACGAGCAGTACTTC. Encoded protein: CSARQGYEQYF.

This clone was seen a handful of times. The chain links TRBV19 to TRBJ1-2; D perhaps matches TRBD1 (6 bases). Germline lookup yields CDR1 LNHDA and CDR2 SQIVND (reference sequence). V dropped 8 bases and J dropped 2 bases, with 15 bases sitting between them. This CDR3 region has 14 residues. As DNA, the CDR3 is TGTGCCAGTGCCCTCGGGGGGGGCAACTATGGCTACACCTTC. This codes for CASALGGGNYGYTF.

The CDR3 loop is CASSLAPGGDLNTEAFF. The CDR3 DNA sequence: TGCGCCAGCAGCTTGGCCCCAGGGGGCGACTTGAACACTGAAGCTTTCTTT. V is TRBV5-1 and J is TRBJ1-1; 8 bases align to TRBD1. This CDR3 contains 17 residues. Trimming cost V 0 bases and J 0 bases; bases outside gene matches: 7. Germline CDR1 reads SGHRS; CDR2 reads YFSETQ.

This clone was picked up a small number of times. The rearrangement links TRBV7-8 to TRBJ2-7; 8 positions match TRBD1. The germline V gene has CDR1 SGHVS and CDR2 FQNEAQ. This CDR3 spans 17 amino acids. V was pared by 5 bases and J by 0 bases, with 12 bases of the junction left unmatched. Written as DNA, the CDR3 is TGTGCCAGCAGCACAACAATACCGACAGGGGACTCCTACGAGCAGTACTTC. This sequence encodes CASSTTIPTGDSYEQYF.

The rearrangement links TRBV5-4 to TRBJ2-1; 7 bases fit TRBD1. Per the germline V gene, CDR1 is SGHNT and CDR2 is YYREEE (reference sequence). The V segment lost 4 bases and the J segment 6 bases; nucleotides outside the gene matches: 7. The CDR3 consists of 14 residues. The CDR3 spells CASSQGVSGNEQFF. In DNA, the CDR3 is TGTGCCAGCAGCCAGGGGGTTTCCGGCAATGAGCAGTTCTTC.

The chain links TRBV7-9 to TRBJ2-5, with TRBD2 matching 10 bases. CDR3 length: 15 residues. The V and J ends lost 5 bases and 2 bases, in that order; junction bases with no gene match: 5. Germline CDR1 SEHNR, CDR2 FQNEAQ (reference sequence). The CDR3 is CASSPRTSGQETQYF. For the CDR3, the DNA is TGTGCCAGCAGCCCAAGGACTAGCGGACAAGAGACCCAGTACTTC.

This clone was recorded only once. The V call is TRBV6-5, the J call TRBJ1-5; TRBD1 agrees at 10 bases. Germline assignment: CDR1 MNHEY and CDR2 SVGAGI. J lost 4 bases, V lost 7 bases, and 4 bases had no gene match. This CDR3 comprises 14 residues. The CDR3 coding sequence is TGTGCCAGCATGGGACAGGGGCAAAATCAGCCCCAGCATTTT. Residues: CASMGQGQNQPQHF.

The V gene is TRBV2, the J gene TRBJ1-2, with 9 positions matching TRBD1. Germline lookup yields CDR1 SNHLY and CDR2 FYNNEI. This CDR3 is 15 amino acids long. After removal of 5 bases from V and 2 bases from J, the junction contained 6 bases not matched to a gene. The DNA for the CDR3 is TGTGCCAGCAGTTCGGACAGGGGTTCGAACTATGGCTACACCTTC. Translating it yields CASSSDRGSNYGYTF.

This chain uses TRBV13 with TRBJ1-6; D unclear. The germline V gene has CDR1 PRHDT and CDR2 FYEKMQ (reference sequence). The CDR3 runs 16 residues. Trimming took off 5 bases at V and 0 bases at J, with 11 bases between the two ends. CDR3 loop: CASSPTGSSYNSPLHF. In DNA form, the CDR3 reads TGTGCCAGCAGCCCCACGGGGAGCTCCTATAATTCACCCCTCCACTTT.